This record covers a single TCR beta chain. Germline CDR1 reads KGHSH; CDR2 reads LQKENI. The V and J ends lost 8 bases and 4 bases respectively, with 14 bases between them. This CDR3 contains 13 residues. These data come from a study of shared clonotypes between healthy human individuals. Profiling relied on immunoSEQ multiplex PCR, and the TCRdb table lists in-frame clones only, not all of them. The sample includes more than 2 million clones, 90% to 95% of them seen just once. The V call is TRBV18, the J call TRBJ1-1; D remains unclear. The specimen was naive CD4+ T cells sorted from blood. Indicated subset: CD45RA+ positively selected. This clonotype was obtained from a young man in good health. CDR3 sequence: CASRSFEGTEAFF. The CDR3 DNA sequence: TGTGCCAGCCGTTCTTTTGAAGGCACTGAAGCTTTCTTT.